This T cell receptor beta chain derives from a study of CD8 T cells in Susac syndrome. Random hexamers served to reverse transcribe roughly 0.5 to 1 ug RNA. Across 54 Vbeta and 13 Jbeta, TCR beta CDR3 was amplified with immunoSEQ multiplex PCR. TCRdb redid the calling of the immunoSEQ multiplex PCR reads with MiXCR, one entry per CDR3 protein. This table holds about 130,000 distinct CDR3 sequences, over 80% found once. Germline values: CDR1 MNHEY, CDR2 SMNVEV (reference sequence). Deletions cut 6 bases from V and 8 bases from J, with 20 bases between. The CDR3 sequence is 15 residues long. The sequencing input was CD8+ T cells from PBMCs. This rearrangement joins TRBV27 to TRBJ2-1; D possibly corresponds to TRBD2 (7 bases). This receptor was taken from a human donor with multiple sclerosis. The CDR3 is CASRLGGASWDEQFF. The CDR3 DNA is TGTGCCAGCAGGTTGGGGGGGGCTAGTTGGGATGAGCAGTTCTTC.